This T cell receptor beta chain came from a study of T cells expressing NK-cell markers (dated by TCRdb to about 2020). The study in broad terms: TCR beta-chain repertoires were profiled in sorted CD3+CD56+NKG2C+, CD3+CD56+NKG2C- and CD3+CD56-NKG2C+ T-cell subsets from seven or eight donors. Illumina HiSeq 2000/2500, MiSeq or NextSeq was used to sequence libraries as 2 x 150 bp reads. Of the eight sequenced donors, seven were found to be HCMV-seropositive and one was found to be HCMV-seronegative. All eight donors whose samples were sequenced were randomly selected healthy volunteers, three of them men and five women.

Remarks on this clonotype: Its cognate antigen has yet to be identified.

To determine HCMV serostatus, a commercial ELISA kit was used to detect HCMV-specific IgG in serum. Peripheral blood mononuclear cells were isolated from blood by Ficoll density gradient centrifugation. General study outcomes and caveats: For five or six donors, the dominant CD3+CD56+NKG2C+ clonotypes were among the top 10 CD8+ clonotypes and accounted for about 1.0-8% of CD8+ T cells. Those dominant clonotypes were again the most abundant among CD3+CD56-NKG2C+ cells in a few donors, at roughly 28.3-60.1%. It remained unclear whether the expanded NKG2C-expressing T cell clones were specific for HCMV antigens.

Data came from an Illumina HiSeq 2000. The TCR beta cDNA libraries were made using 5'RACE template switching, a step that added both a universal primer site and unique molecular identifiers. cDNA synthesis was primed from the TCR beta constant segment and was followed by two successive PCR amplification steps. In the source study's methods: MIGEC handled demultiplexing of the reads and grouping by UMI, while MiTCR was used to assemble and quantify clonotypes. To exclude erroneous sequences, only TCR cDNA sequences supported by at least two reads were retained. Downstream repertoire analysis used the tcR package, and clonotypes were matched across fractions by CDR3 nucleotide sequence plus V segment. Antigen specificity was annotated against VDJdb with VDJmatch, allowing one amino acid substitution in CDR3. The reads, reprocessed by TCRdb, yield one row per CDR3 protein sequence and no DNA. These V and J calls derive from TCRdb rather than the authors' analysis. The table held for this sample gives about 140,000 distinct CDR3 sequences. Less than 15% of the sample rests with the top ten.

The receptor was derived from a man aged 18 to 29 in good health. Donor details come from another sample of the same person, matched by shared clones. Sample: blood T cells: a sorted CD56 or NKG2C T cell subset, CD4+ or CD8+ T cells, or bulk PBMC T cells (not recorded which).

The CDR3 has the sequence CASSSLASDTQYF. The rearranged chain carries TRBV2 and TRBJ2-3. CDR1 and CDR2 are read off the germline V gene as SNHLY and FYNNEI. Spanning cysteine to phenylalanine, the CDR3 consists of 13 amino acids. The record lacks a DNA sequence.